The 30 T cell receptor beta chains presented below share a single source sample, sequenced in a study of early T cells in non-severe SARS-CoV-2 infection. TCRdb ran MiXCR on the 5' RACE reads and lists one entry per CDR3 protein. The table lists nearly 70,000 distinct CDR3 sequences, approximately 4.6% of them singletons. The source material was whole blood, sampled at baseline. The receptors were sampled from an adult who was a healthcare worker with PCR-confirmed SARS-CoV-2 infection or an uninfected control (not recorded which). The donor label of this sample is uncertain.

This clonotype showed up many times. This chain's CDR3 is CASGLGRLDEQFF. The CDR3 bases are TGTGCTAGTGGTTTGGGAAGACTAGATGAGCAGTTCTTC. This chain links TRBV12-5 with TRBJ2-1, with D possibly TRBD2 on 6 matching bases. The CDR3 consists of 13 residues. Trimming removed 1 base at V and 8 bases at J, with 9 bases between. Germline CDR1 LGHNT, CDR2 FRNRAP. The full variable domain, its missing parts supplied by reference TRBV12-5 and TRBJ2-1, is DARVTQTPRHKVTEMGQEVTMRCQPILGHNTVFWYRQTMMQGLELLAYFRNRAPLDDSGMPKDRFSAEMPDATLATLKIQPSEPRDSAVYFCASGLGRLDEQFFGPGTRLTVL.

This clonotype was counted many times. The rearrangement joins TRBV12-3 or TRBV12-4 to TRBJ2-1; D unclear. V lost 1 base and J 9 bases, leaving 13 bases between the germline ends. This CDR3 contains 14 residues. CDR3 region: CASSLEATLGEQFF. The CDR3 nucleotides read TGTGCCAGCAGTTTAGAAGCGACCCTTGGTGAGCAGTTCTTC.

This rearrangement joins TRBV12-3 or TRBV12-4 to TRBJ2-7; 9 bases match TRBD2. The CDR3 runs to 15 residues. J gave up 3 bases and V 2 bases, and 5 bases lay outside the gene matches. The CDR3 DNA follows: TGTGCCAGCAGTTTACTCCGAGCGGGGGGCTACGAGCAGTACTTC. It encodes CASSLLRAGGYEQYF.

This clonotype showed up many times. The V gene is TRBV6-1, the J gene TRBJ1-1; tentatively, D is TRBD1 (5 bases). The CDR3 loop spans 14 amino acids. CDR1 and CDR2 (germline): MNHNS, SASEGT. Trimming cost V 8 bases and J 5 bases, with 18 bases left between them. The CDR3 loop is CASVSLQGMTEAFF. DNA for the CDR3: TGTGCCAGCGTGTCTCTTCAGGGAATGACTGAAGCTTTCTTT.

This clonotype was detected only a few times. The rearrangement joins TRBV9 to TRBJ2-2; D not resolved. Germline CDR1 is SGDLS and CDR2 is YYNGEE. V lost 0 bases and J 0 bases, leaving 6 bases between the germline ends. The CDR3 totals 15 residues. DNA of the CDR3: TGTGCCAGCAGCGTAGTGGGTCCGAACACCGGGGAGCTGTTTTTT. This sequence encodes CASSVVGPNTGELFF. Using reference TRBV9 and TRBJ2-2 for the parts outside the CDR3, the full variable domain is DSGVTQTPKHLITATGQRVTLRCSPRSGDLSVYWYQQSLDQGLQFLIQYYNGEERAKGNILERFSAQQFPDLHSELNLSSLELGDSALYFCASSVVGPNTGELFFGEGSRLTVL.

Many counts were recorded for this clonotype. The CDR3 region is CASSRGLSNTGELFF. The CDR3 bases are TGTGCCAGTAGTAGGGGACTATCGAACACCGGGGAGCTGTTTTTT. The rearrangement joins TRBV19 to TRBJ2-2; 7 bases are a match to TRBD2. This CDR3 has 15 residues. Germline CDR1 and CDR2: LNHDA and SQIVND (reference sequence). V lost 4 bases, J lost 0 bases, and 2 bases stayed unmatched.

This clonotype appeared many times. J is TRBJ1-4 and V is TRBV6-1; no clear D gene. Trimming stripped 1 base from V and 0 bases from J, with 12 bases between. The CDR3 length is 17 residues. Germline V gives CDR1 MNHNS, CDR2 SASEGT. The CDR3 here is CASSEVRKAATNEKLFF. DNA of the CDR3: TGTGCCAGCAGTGAAGTCAGGAAGGCCGCAACTAATGAAAAACTGTTTTTT.

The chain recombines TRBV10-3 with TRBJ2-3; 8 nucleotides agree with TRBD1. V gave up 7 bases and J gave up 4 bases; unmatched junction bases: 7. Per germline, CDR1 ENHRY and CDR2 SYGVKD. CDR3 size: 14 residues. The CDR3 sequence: CAITTDRVADTQYF. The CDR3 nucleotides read TGTGCCATCACCACGGACAGGGTCGCAGATACGCAGTATTTT.

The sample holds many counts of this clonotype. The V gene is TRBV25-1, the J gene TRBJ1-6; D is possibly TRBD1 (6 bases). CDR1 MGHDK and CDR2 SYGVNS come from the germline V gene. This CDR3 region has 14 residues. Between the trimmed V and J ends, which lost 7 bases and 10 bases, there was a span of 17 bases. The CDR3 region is CASMGAGLDSPLHF. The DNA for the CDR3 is TGTGCCAGCATGGGGGCAGGGCTAGACTCACCCCTCCACTTT. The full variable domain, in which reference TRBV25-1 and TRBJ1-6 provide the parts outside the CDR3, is EADIYQTPRYLVIGTGKKITLECSQTMGHDKMYWYQQDPGMELHLIHYSYGVNSTEKGDLSSESTVSRIRTEHFPLTLESARPSHTSQYLCASMGAGLDSPLHFGNGTRLTVT.

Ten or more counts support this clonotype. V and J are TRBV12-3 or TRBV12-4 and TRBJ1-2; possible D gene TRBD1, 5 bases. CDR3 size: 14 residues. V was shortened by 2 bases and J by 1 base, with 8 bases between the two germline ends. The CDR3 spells CASSLNRNNYGYTF. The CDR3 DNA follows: TGTGCCAGCAGTTTAAACAGGAATAACTATGGCTACACCTTC.

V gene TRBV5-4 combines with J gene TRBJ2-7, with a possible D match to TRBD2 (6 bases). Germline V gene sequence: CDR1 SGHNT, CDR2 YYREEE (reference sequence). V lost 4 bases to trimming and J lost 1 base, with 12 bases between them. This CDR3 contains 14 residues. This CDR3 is CASSPVGGSYEQYF. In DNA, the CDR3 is TGTGCCAGCAGCCCCGTAGGAGGGTCCTACGAGCAGTACTTC.

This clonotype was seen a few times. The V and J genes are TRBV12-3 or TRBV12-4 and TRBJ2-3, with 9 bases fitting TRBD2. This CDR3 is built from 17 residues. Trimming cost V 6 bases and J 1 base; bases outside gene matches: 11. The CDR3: CASSSPGLAWGTDTQYF. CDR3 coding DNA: TGTGCCAGCAGCTCCCCGGGACTAGCTTGGGGCACAGATACGCAGTATTTT.

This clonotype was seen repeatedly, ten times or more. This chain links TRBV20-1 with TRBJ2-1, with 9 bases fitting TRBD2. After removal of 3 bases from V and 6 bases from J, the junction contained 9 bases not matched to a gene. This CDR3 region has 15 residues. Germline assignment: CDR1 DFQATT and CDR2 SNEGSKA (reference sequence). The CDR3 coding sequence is TGCAGTGCTAGTTTAGGGAGCGGGGGGTCCAATGAGCAGTTCTTC. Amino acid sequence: CSASLGSGGSNEQFF.

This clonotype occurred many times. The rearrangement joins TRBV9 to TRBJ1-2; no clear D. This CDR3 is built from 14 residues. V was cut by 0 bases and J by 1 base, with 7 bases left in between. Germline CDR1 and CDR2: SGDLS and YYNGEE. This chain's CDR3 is CASSVDQVNYGYTF. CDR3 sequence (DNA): TGTGCCAGCAGCGTAGATCAGGTTAACTATGGCTACACCTTC.

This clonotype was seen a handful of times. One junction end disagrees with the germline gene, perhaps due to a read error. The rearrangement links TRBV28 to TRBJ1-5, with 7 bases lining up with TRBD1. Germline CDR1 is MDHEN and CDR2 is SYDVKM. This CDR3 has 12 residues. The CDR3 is CAATGVNQPQLF. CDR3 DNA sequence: TGTGCCGCAACAGGGGTCAATCAGCCCCAGCTTTTT.

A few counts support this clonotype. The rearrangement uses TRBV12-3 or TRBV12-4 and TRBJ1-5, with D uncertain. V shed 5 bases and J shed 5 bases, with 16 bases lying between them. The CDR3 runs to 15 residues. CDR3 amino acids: CASSARGRGYQPQHF. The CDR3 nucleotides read TGTGCCAGCAGTGCACGAGGCCGGGGATATCAGCCCCAGCATTTT.

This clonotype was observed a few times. CDR3 in DNA: TGTGCCAGCAGCTTAGTAAGACTAGCGAACACCGGGGAGCTGTTTTTT. Amino acids: CASSLVRLANTGELFF. The V gene is TRBV11-2, the J gene TRBJ2-2; TRBD2 is a possible D gene (6 bases). Germline assignment: CDR1 SGHAT and CDR2 FQNNGV. The CDR3 contains 16 residues. With 1 base removed from V and 0 bases from J, the gap between germline ends came to 9 bases.

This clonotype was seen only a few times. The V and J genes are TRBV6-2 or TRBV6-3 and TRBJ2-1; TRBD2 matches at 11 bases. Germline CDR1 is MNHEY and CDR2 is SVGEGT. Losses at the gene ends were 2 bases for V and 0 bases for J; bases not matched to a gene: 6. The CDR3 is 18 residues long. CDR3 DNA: TGTGCCAGCAGTTACCCTAGCGGGGGGCCTAGCTCCTACAATGAGCAGTTCTTC. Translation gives CASSYPSGGPSSYNEQFF.

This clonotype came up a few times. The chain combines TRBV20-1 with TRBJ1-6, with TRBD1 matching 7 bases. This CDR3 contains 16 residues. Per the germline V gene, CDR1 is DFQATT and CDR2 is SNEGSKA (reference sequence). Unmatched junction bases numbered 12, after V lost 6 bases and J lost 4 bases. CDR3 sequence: CSALPGTVPYNSPLHF. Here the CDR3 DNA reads TGCAGTGCCCTCCCGGGGACAGTGCCTTATAATTCACCCCTCCACTTT.

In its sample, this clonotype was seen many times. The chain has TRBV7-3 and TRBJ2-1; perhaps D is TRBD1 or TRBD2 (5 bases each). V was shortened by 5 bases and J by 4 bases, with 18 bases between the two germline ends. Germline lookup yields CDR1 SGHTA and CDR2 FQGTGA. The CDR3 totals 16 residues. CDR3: CASSLGSGRGYNEQFF. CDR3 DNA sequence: TGTGCCAGCAGCCTCGGATCAGGGAGAGGGTACAATGAGCAGTTCTTC.

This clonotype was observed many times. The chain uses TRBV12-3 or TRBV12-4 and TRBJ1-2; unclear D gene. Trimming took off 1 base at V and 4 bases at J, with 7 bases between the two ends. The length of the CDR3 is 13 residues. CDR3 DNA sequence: TGTGCCAGCAGTTTAGGCAGGAGCTATGGCTACACCTTC. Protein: CASSLGRSYGYTF.

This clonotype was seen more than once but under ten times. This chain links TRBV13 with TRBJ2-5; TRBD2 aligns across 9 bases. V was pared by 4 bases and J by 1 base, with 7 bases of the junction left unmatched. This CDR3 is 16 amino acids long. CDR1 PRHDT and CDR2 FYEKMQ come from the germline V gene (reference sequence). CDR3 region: CASSCPGLAVQETQYF. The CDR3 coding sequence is TGTGCCAGCAGCTGTCCGGGACTAGCAGTCCAAGAGACCCAGTACTTC.

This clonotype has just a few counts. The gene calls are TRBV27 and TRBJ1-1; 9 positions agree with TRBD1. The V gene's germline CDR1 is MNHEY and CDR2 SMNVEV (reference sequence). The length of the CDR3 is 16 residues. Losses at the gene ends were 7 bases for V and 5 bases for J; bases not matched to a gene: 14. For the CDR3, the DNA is TGTGCCAGCACCCCAACAGGGGGCGCTGGGAGGACTGAAGCTTTCTTT. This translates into CASTPTGGAGRTEAFF.

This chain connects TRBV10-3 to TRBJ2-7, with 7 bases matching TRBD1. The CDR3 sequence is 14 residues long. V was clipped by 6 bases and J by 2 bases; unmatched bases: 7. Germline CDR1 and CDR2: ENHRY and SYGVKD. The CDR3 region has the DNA TGTGCCATCAGGTCGGGACAGTCAGCCTACGAGCAGTACTTC. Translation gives CAIRSGQSAYEQYF.

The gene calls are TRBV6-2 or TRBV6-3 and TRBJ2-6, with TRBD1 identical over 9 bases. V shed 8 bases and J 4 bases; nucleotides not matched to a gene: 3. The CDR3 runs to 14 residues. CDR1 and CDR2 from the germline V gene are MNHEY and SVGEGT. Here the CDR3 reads CASWTGAGANVLTF. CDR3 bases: TGTGCCAGCTGGACAGGGGCAGGGGCCAACGTCCTGACTTTC.

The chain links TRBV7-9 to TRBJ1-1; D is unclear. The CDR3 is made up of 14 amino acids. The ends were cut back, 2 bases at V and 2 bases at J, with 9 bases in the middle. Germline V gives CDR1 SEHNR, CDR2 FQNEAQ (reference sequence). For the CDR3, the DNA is TGTGCCAGCAGCTTAAGAACCCAAAACACTGAAGCTTTCTTT. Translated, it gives CASSLRTQNTEAFF.

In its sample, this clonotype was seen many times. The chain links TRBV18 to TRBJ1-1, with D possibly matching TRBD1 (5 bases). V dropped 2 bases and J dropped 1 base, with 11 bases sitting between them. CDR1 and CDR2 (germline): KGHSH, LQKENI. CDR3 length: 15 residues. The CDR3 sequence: CASSPGSQGNTEAFF. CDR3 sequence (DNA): TGTGCCAGCTCACCAGGGTCTCAGGGGAACACTGAAGCTTTCTTT.

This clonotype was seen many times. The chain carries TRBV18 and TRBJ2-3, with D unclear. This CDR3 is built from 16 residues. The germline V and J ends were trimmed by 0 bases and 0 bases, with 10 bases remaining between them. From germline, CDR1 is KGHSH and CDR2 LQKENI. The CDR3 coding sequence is TGTGCCAGCTCACCACCGGGGTTGCGCAGCACAGATACGCAGTATTTT. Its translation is CASSPPGLRSTDTQYF.

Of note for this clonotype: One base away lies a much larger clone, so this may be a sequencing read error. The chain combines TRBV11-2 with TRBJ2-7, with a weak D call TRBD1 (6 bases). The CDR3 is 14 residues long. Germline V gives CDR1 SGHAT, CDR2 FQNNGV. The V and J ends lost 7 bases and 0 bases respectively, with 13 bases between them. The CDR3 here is CASTRDTHSYEQYF. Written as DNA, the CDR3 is TGTGCCAGCACCCGGGACACACACTCCTACGAGCAGTACTTC. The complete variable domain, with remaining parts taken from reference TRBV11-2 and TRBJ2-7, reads EAGVAQSPRYKIIEKRQSVAFWCNPISGHATLYWYQQILGQGPKLLIQFQNNGVVDDSQLPKDRFSAERLKGVDSTLKIQPAKLEDSAVYLCASTRDTHSYEQYFGPGTRLTVT.

CDR3 bases: TGTGCCATCGGGGGAGAGGCCTACGAGCAGTACTTC. Translated: CAIGGEAYEQYF. V usage is TRBV10-3 and J usage is TRBJ2-7, with D possibly called TRBD1 or TRBD2 (5 bases each). Germline V gene sequence: CDR1 ENHRY, CDR2 SYGVKD. The CDR3 covers 12 residues. The V and J ends lost 8 bases and 2 bases respectively, with 10 bases between them.